This T cell receptor beta chain derives from a study of regulatory T cells in long-lasting Graves disease. As for time point: persistent/refractory GD, antithyroid drugs over 5 years with positive TRAb. The authors made the TCR library using RNA they extracted from PBMCs. iRepertoire HTBI primers and Arm-PCR of CDR3 regions built TCR beta libraries. TCRdb itself ran the multiplex PCR reads through MiXCR, one entry per CDR3 protein. Of about 460,000 distinct CDR3 sequences in the sample, roughly 22% were seen once. V was cut by 0 bases and J by 6 bases, with 12 bases left in between. From germline, CDR1 is LGHNA and CDR2 YSLEER. The length of the CDR3 is 14 residues.

This specimen consisted of peripheral blood mononuclear cells (PBMCs), obtained when the disease was refractory, from a patient treated with antithyroid drugs. The chain carries TRBV4-3 and TRBJ2-7; no firm D call. The clonotype comes from a female donor with Graves disease. The CDR3, as DNA: TGCGCCAGCAGCCAAGATCGCGGTATACGCGAGCAGTACTTC. Its protein product is CASSQDRGIREQYF.